One sample yielded the 20 T cell receptor beta chains listed below, sequenced in a study of T cells after posttransplantation cyclophosphamide. TCRdb keeps only in-frame clones here, not all; method: immunoSEQ multiplex PCR. Observed in the sample are over 30,000 clones, none of them singletons. The sequenced material came from PBMCs. Receptors were obtained from a girl aged 5 to 17 in good health, CMV-negative, and a related stem cell transplant donor.

This clone was observed many times. The chain has TRBV6-1 and TRBJ1-5; 9 bases fit TRBD1. The CDR3 covers 15 residues. CDR1 is MNHNS and CDR2 is SASEGT in the germline V gene. Trimming at V came to 4 bases and at J to 5 bases, leaving 6 bases not matched to a gene. CDR3 coding DNA: TGTGCCAGCAGTGCCGGGACAGGGCTGGATCAGCCCCAGCATTTT. It translates to CASSAGTGLDQPQHF.

Many counts were recorded for this clone. This chain joins TRBV14 and TRBJ2-7; TRBD1 aligns across 11 bases. The CDR3 extends over 18 amino acids. Germline trimming cut 6 bases from V and 4 bases from J; bases unmatched to any gene: 17. The germline V gene has CDR1 SGHDN and CDR2 FVKESK. CDR3 nucleotides: TGTGCCAGCAGTCTAAGGCGGTGGGACAGGGGGAATCTGTACGAGCAGTACTTC. This translates into CASSLRRWDRGNLYEQYF.

The chain joins TRBV30 to TRBJ2-7, with D tentatively TRBD1 (5 bases). Germline CDR1 is GTSNPN and CDR2 is SVGIG (reference sequence). Between the trimmed V and J ends, which lost 2 bases and 7 bases, there was a span of 15 bases. The CDR3 is 13 residues long. CDR3 amino acids: CAWSKGLDLEQYF. CDR3 coding DNA: TGTGCCTGGAGTAAGGGGCTGGACCTTGAGCAGTACTTC. The variable domain in full, completed from reference TRBV30 and TRBJ2-7, reads SQTIHQWPATLVQPVGSPLSLECTVEGTSNPNLYWYRQAAGRGLQLLFYSVGIGQISSEVPQNLSASRPQDRQFILSSKKLLLSDSGFYLCAWSKGLDLEQYFGPGTRLTVT.

This clone showed up just a few times. The rearrangement links TRBV11-2 to TRBJ2-1; the match to TRBD2 covers 13 bases. The CDR3 length is 17 residues. Trimming removed 3 bases from V and 1 base from J; junction bases left unmatched: 3. Germline assignment: CDR1 SGHAT and CDR2 FQNNGV. The CDR3 region has the DNA TGTGCCAGCAGCTTGTGGACTAGCGGGAGTTCCTACAATGAGCAGTTCTTC. As protein: CASSLWTSGSSYNEQFF.

This clone has at least ten counts. The V call is TRBV28, the J call TRBJ2-7, with D maybe TRBD1 (6 bases). The germline V gene encodes CDR1 MDHEN and CDR2 SYDVKM. V gave up 3 bases and J gave up 1 base, with 13 bases separating them. There are 15 residues in the CDR3. The CDR3: CASSFPSGQSYEQYF. For the CDR3, the DNA is TGTGCCAGCAGTTTTCCCTCCGGACAGTCCTACGAGCAGTACTTC.

This clone was recorded many times. The chain carries TRBV11-2 and TRBJ1-2, with unresolved D. Trimming took off 3 bases at V and 2 bases at J, with 13 bases between the two ends. The germline CDR1 and CDR2 sequences are SGHAT and FQNNGV. This CDR3 has 15 residues. The CDR3, as DNA: TGTGCCAGCAGCTTTATCGAACAGACGAACTATGGCTACACCTTC. This sequence encodes CASSFIEQTNYGYTF. Based on the CDR3 plus reference TRBV11-2 and TRBJ1-2, the full variable domain is EAGVAQSPRYKIIEKRQSVAFWCNPISGHATLYWYQQILGQGPKLLIQFQNNGVVDDSQLPKDRFSAERLKGVDSTLKIQPAKLEDSAVYLCASSFIEQTNYGYTFGSGTRLTVV.

This clone was observed many times. This rearrangement joins TRBV6-6 to TRBJ2-7; maybe TRBD2 (6 bases). With 6 bases removed from V and 5 bases from J, the gap between germline ends came to 20 bases. Germline lookup yields CDR1 MNHNY and CDR2 SVGAGI (reference sequence). The CDR3 loop spans 15 amino acids. The CDR3 DNA sequence: TGTGCCAGCAGACCCCCGGGAGACCCCGTCCACGAGCAGTACTTC. It specifies CASRPPGDPVHEQYF.

This rearrangement joins TRBV19 to TRBJ1-2, with TRBD1 as a possible D gene (6 bases). This CDR3 spans 14 amino acids. Germline values: CDR1 LNHDA, CDR2 SQIVND (reference sequence). Trimming pared 0 bases from V and 4 bases from J, leaving 9 bases between. The CDR3 loop reads CASSIDPGAYGYTF. CDR3 DNA sequence: TGTGCCAGTAGTATAGATCCAGGGGCCTATGGCTACACCTTC.

Ten or more counts support this clone. The chain carries TRBV6-4 and TRBJ2-3; D is perhaps TRBD2 (6 bases). This CDR3 is built from 15 residues. Trimming removed 3 bases from V and 0 bases from J, with 10 bases in between. Germline V gene data show CDR1 as MRHNA and CDR2 as SNTAGT. Here the CDR3 DNA reads TGTGCCAGCAGTGAAGTAGCGGCTAGCACAGATACGCAGTATTTT. This codes for CASSEVAASTDTQYF.

The table lists this clone with many counts. The chain carries TRBV12-5 and TRBJ1-1, with no clear D. Deletions cut 1 base from V and 1 base from J, with 7 bases between. This CDR3 contains 14 residues. Germline V gene data show CDR1 as LGHNT and CDR2 as FRNRAP. The DNA for the CDR3 is TGTGCTAGTGGTTTGGGAGGGTGGAACACTGAAGCTTTCTTT. Amino acids: CASGLGGWNTEAFF.

This clone was observed a few times. V usage is TRBV9 and J usage is TRBJ2-7; 11 bases map to TRBD1. Germline V lookup: CDR1 SGDLS, CDR2 YYNGEE. V lost 3 bases, J lost 0 bases, and 5 bases stayed unmatched. This CDR3 contains 16 residues. The CDR3 DNA is TGTGCCAGCAGCGCCCTGGGACAGGGGGACTCCTACGAGCAGTACTTC. Amino acid sequence: CASSALGQGDSYEQYF.

This clone came up a few times. This chain links TRBV29-1 with TRBJ1-5; TRBD1 agrees at 9 bases. Germline-derived CDR1 and CDR2 are SQVTM and ANQGSEA. This CDR3 is built from 13 residues. The trim removed 7 bases at V and 7 bases at J, leaving 8 bases unmatched. CDR3 amino acids: CSAGTGPGQPQHF. The CDR3 DNA sequence: TGCAGCGCTGGGACAGGGCCTGGGCAGCCCCAGCATTTT.

J is TRBJ2-5 and V is TRBV4-2, with D possibly TRBD1 on 5 matching bases. The DNA matches TRBJ2-7 better at its end, which makes the J call doubtful. Germline V gives CDR1 LGHNA, CDR2 YNFKEQ. This CDR3 spans 14 amino acids. The CDR3 DNA reads TGTGCCAGCAGCCCGACAGCAGTATCCTACGAGCAGTACTTC. Its protein is CASSPTAVSYEQYF.

This clone appeared many times. This chain uses TRBV6-5 with TRBJ1-1, with 7 bases fitting TRBD1. The germline CDR1 and CDR2 sequences are MNHEY and SVGAGI. After removal of 0 bases from V and 5 bases from J, the junction contained 6 bases not matched to a gene. This CDR3 has 15 amino acids. The CDR3 region is CASSYSRTGTTEAFF. DNA of the CDR3: TGTGCCAGCAGTTACTCCAGGACAGGAACAACTGAAGCTTTCTTT.

This clone appeared many times. This chain joins TRBV5-1 and TRBJ1-2; 7 bases map to TRBD1. Germline V gene data show CDR1 as SGHRS and CDR2 as YFSETQ. V lost 1 base and J lost 8; bases outside the gene matches: 8. The CDR3 is 14 residues long. The CDR3 loop is CASSLQGGTEGYTF. In nucleotides, the CDR3 is TGCGCCAGCAGCTTGCAGGGGGGAACGGAGGGCTACACCTTC.

Comments on this clone: At one end the junction does not follow the germline gene, possibly because of a read error. The V and J genes are TRBV7-9 and TRBJ2-7; 9 bases match TRBD2. The CDR3 totals 17 residues. In germline, CDR1 is SEHNR, CDR2 FQNEAQ (reference sequence). The CDR3 region has the DNA TGTGCCAGCAGCCTACCAACCGTTAGCGGGAGACACTACGAGCAGTGCTTC. Its translation is CASSLPTVSGRHYEQCF.

This chain joins TRBV18 and TRBJ2-1; no definite D call. Germline V lookup: CDR1 KGHSH, CDR2 LQKENI. V was pared by 1 base and J by 0 bases, with 13 bases between. This CDR3 spans 17 amino acids. The CDR3 loop reads CASSPRLALDSYNEQFF. CDR3 DNA: TGTGCCAGCTCACCACGACTGGCCTTAGACTCCTACAATGAGCAGTTCTTC.

This clone was counted ten times or more. The chain combines TRBV11-2 with TRBJ2-7; D might be TRBD1 (6 bases). Germline CDR1 reads SGHAT; CDR2 reads FQNNGV. Trimming left V 1 base short and J 3 bases short, with 25 bases between. This CDR3 is built from 19 residues. CDR3 nucleotide sequence: TGTGCCAGCAGCTTAGGGGTGTGGCAGGGGATTCCGACAAACTACGAGCAGTACTTC. Translation gives CASSLGVWQGIPTNYEQYF.

Here the CDR3 reads CASSLGGSSYNEQFF. As DNA, the CDR3 is TGTGCCAGCAGCTTAGGCGGGAGCTCCTACAATGAGCAGTTCTTC. The J gene is TRBJ2-1, the V gene TRBV13; D perhaps matches TRBD2 (6 bases). Trimming stripped 0 bases from V and 0 bases from J, with 6 bases between. Germline loops: CDR1 PRHDT, CDR2 FYEKMQ (reference sequence). The CDR3 consists of 15 residues.

At least ten counts were recorded for this clone. The sample holds other DNA sequences that translate to the same CDR3. The chain recombines TRBV2 with TRBJ1-5, with 9 bases that match TRBD1. V trimming: 5 bases; J trimming: 7 bases; junction bases outside the gene matches: 3. The CDR3 has 13 residues. CDR1 SNHLY and CDR2 FYNNEI come from the germline V gene. CDR3 sequence: CASSRTGEQPQHF. For the CDR3, the DNA is TGTGCCAGCAGTAGGACAGGGGAACAGCCCCAGCATTTT.